The T cell receptor (beta chain) described here comes from a study of T cells after yellow fever vaccination. Study-wide results and caveats: Most clones from primary vaccination were detected again post-booster (about 95% CD4, more than 85% CD8).

UMIs and a universal primer site were added when TCR cDNA was made by 5'RACE template switching. TCRdb itself ran the 5' RACE reads through MiXCR, one entry per CDR3 protein. The sample includes over 150,000 distinct CDR3 sequences, approximately 6.2% seen only once; the top ten take roughly 3%. Germline V gives CDR1 MNHEY, CDR2 SVGEGT. V shed 6 bases and J shed 10 bases, with 21 bases lying between them. This CDR3 region has 14 residues. This clonotype came up many times. Its antigen is unknown. Sequences were derived from CD4+ T cells sorted from PBMCs, sampled on the day of the first yellow fever vaccination. The gene calls are TRBV6-2 or TRBV6-3 and TRBJ1-2; no firm D call. The TCR comes from a man younger than 35 who received the YFV17D yellow fever vaccine. CDR3 DNA sequence: TGTGCCAGCAGCCAGCTGGGCTTAAGACGGAACTACACCTTC. It yields the protein CASSQLGLRRNYTF.